Below, 20 T cell receptor beta chains from the same sample are listed, as sequenced in a study. TCRdb processed the 5' RACE reads anew with MiXCR; each CDR3 protein has one entry. Of roughly 64,000 distinct CDR3 sequences in the sample, about 22% were seen once. The sample was memory CD4+ T cells sorted from a lymph node. This sample's subset: memory CD4+ T cells, CD4+CD45RO+CD25-. These receptors were taken from a female donor with breast cancer.

The chain links TRBV12-3 or TRBV12-4 to TRBJ1-2, with D perhaps matching TRBD1 (6 bases). The V and J ends lost 5 bases and 3 bases respectively, with 10 bases between them. This CDR3 is 13 amino acids long. In DNA, the CDR3 is TGTGCCAGCAGTCCCTCAGGGGACTATGGCTACACCTTC. Amino acid sequence: CASSPSGDYGYTF.

For this clonotype: A much larger clone lies a single base off, so this may be a read error. V gene TRBV11-3 combines with J gene TRBJ1-3, with a tentative D call TRBD1 (6 bases). The CDR3 is made up of 16 amino acids. Germline values: CDR1 SGHNT, CDR2 YENEEA. The CDR3 here is CASRLAGANSGNTIYF. The CDR3, as DNA: TGTGCCAGCCGCTTAGCAGGGGCCAACTCTGGAAACACCATATATTTT.

This clonotype appeared a few times. V usage is TRBV7-2 and J usage is TRBJ1-1; D perhaps matches TRBD1 (5 bases). Trimming took 5 bases from V and 0 from J, leaving 13 bases between them. The V gene's germline CDR1 is SGHTA and CDR2 FQGNSA. CDR3 length equals 15 residues. The CDR3 nucleotides are TGTGCCAGCAGCGCGGGACTAAATTTGAACACTGAAGCTTTCTTT. It codes for CASSAGLNLNTEAFF. Looking up the rest from reference TRBV7-2 and TRBJ1-1 gives the full variable domain: GAGVSQSPSNKVTEKGKDVELRCDPISGHTALYWYRQSLGQGLEFLIYFQGNSAPDKSGLPSDRFSAERTGGSVSTLTIQRTQQEDSAVYLCASSAGLNLNTEAFFGQGTRLTVV.

This clonotype was counted at least ten times. Here the CDR3 reads CASSTPDRNTIYF. The CDR3 DNA reads as TGCGCCAGCAGCACCCCAGACCGAAACACCATATATTTT. The chain carries TRBV5-1 and TRBJ1-3, with D uncertain. The CDR3 has 13 amino acids. Germline values: CDR1 SGHRS, CDR2 YFSETQ. V was trimmed by 4 bases and J by 5 bases, leaving 10 bases between them.

This clonotype occurred many times. V usage is TRBV20-1 and J usage is TRBJ1-3; unclear D gene. The CDR3 sequence is 11 residues long. In germline, CDR1 is DFQATT, CDR2 SNEGSKA (reference sequence). V lost 3 bases and J lost 3, with 3 bases in between. The CDR3 nucleotides are TGCAGTGCTAGCAATGGAAACACCATATATTTT. Protein product: CSASNGNTIYF.

This clonotype was counted only a few times. The gene calls are TRBV6-1 and TRBJ1-1; D is unclear. The V gene's germline CDR1 is MNHNS and CDR2 SASEGT. CDR3 length equals 12 residues. With 7 bases removed from V and 4 bases from J, the gap between germline ends came to 10 bases. CDR3 bases: TGTGCCAGCACATACAGATTCACTGAAGCTTTCTTT. Residues: CASTYRFTEAFF.

There are many counts of this clonotype. This chain connects TRBV6-5 to TRBJ1-1; D not certain. The CDR3 is 14 residues long. With 2 bases removed from V and 1 base from J, the gap between germline ends came to 8 bases. CDR1 and CDR2 from the germline V gene are MNHEY and SVGAGI. The CDR3 loop reads CASSYEGGNTEAFF. CDR3 bases: TGTGCCAGCAGTTACGAGGGAGGGAACACTGAAGCTTTCTTT.

This chain uses TRBV4-3 with TRBJ2-2; D gene ambiguous. The CDR3 is 16 residues long. Germline lookup yields CDR1 LGHNA and CDR2 YSLEER. V dropped 0 bases and J dropped 7 bases, with 15 bases sitting between them. The CDR3 here is CASSQDEGLGRGELFF. CDR3 nucleotides: TGCGCCAGCAGCCAAGATGAAGGTCTAGGCCGCGGGGAGCTGTTTTTT.

J is TRBJ2-3 and V is TRBV7-3, with a possible D match to TRBD2 (5 bases). CDR1 SGHTA and CDR2 FQGTGA come from the germline V gene. V lost 1 base and J lost 4, with 9 bases in between. The CDR3 length is 14 residues. The CDR3 DNA is TGTGCCAGCAGCTTAAGCTGGCGGGCAGATACGCAGTATTTT. Translating it yields CASSLSWRADTQYF.

The rearrangement joins TRBV10-3 to TRBJ2-1; 13 bases are a match to TRBD2. After removal of 6 bases from V and 8 bases from J, the junction contained 7 bases not matched to a gene. The germline V gene encodes CDR1 ENHRY and CDR2 SYGVKD. This CDR3 is built from 15 residues. The CDR3 protein is CAISRTSGRSDEQFF. The CDR3 DNA reads as TGTGCCATCAGCCGGACTAGCGGGAGATCAGATGAGCAGTTCTTC.

This clonotype was detected only a few times. This is likely a read error, given that the CDR3 carries no conserved phenylalanine or tryptophan at its end. This rearrangement joins TRBV4-1 to TRBJ1-2, with D possibly being TRBD1 (6 bases). V lost 0 bases and J lost 4, with 12 bases in between. The CDR3 has 15 amino acids. Germline assignment: CDR1 MGHRA and CDR2 YSYEKL. The CDR3 protein is CASSQDGPRGYGYTI. The CDR3 DNA reads TGCGCCAGCAGCCAAGATGGTCCCAGGGGCTATGGCTACACCATC.

The V call is TRBV6-5, the J call TRBJ2-1; 7 positions match TRBD2. The CDR3 has 15 amino acids. Per the germline V gene, CDR1 is MNHEY and CDR2 is SVGAGI. Germline trimming cut 0 bases from V and 8 bases from J; bases unmatched to any gene: 7. CDR3 sequence reads: CASSYSAGTNDEQFF. In DNA form, the CDR3 reads TGTGCCAGCAGTTACTCTGCGGGGACTAACGATGAGCAGTTCTTC.

Comment on this clonotype: It is likely a read error, because the conserved phenylalanine at the end of the CDR3 is missing. This rearrangement joins TRBV9 to TRBJ1-1; 8 bases are a match to TRBD1. Germline V gene data show CDR1 as SGDLS and CDR2 as YYNGEE. This CDR3 comprises 15 residues. The V gene end was trimmed by 0 bases and the J gene end by 1 base; junction bases not matched to a gene: 2. The CDR3 is CASSVATGGNTEAFI. Written as DNA, the CDR3 is TGTGCCAGCAGCGTAGCTACAGGGGGGAACACTGAAGCTTTCATT.

This clonotype was seen more than once but under ten times. The chain has TRBV5-1 and TRBJ2-1; D remains ambiguous. CDR1 is SGHRS and CDR2 is YFSETQ in the germline V gene. Trimming left V 4 bases short and J 4 bases short, with 12 bases between. This CDR3 comprises 14 residues. The CDR3 region has the DNA TGCGCCAGCAGCACCCGGCCCCCTTACAATGAGCAGTTCTTC. It encodes CASSTRPPYNEQFF.

Concerning this clonotype itself: With a much larger clone just one base away, this may be a read error. Since the CDR3 does not end with the conserved phenylalanine or tryptophan, this likely comes from a read error. V usage is TRBV7-2 and J usage is TRBJ2-2; no clear D. Germline CDR1 SGHTA, CDR2 FQGNSA. Trimming took 2 bases from V and 8 from J, leaving 12 bases between them. The CDR3 runs 14 residues. The CDR3 region is CASSLSVNAGELFS. The CDR3 nucleotides are TGTGCCAGCAGCTTAAGCGTGAACGCAGGGGAGCTGTTTTCT.

The V call is TRBV6-1, the J call TRBJ1-2; tentative D call: TRBD1 (5 bases). The CDR3 covers 14 residues. CDR1 and CDR2 from the germline V gene are MNHNS and SASEGT. V was shortened by 8 bases and J by 8 bases, with 21 bases between the two germline ends. For the CDR3, the DNA is TGTGCCAGCGGGGAGTCCCGGGACGTATTCGGCTACACCTTC. Encoded protein: CASGESRDVFGYTF.

This clonotype was recorded a few times. The chain links TRBV2 to TRBJ2-7; D not certain. The CDR3 runs to 12 residues. CDR1 and CDR2 (germline): SNHLY, FYNNEI. The V gene lost 6 bases and the J gene lost 6 bases, with 12 bases spanning the gap. CDR3 nucleotides: TGTGCCAGCAGAGGTGATGTGGGCGAGCAGTACTTC. This sequence encodes CASRGDVGEQYF.

The rearrangement joins TRBV10-1 to TRBJ2-5; TRBD1 matches 8 bases. V gave up 8 bases and J gave up 2 bases; unmatched junction bases: 10. Germline V gives CDR1 WNHNN, CDR2 SYGVQD (reference sequence). CDR3 length: 15 residues. The DNA for the CDR3 is TGCGCCAGCCCCCCCCGGGACAGGACACAAGAGACCCAGTACTTC. Amino acids: CASPPRDRTQETQYF.

This clonotype showed up many times. The genes are TRBV6-5 and TRBJ1-1; 8 positions agree with TRBD1. CDR1 is MNHEY, CDR2 SVGAGI, per germline. V lost 6 bases and J lost 0; bases outside the gene matches: 3. The CDR3 runs 14 residues. The CDR3 here is CASRQGALNTEAFF. For the CDR3, the DNA is TGTGCCAGCAGGCAGGGGGCCCTGAACACTGAAGCTTTCTTT.

As regards this clonotype: A much larger clone lies one base from this, so it may be a read error. The chain recombines TRBV5-1 with TRBJ2-3; TRBD2 matches at 10 bases. This CDR3 is 17 amino acids long. The germline gives CDR1 SGHRS, CDR2 YFSETQ. DNA of the CDR3: TGCGCCAGCAGCTTGGCGGGAACTAGCGGGAACACAGATACGCGGTATTTT. Residues: CASSLAGTSGNTDTRYF.